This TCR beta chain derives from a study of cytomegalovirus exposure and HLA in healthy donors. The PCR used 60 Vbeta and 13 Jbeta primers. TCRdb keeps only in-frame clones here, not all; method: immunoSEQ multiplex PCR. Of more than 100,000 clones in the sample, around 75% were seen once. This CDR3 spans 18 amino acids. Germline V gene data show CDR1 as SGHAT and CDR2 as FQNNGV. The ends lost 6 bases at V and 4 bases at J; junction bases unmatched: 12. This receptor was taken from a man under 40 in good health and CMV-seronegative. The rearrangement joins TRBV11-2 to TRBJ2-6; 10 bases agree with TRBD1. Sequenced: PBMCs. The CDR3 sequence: CASRDVGQGLIGANVLTF. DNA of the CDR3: TGTGCCAGCAGGGACGTGGGACAGGGGTTGATCGGGGCCAACGTCCTGACTTTC.